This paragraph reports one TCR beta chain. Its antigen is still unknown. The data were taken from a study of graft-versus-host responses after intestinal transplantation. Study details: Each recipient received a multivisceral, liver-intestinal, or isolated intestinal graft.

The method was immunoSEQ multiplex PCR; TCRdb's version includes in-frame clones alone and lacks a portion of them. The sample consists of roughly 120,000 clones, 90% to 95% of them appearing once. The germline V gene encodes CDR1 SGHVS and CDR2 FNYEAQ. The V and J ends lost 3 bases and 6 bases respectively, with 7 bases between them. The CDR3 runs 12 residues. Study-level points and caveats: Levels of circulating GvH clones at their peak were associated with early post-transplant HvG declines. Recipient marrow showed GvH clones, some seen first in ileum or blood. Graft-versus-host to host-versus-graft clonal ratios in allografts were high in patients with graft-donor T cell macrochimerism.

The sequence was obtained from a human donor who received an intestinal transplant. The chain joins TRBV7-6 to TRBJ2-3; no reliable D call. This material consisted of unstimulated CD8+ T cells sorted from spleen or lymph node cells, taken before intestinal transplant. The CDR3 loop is CASSFIGDTQYF. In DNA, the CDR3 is TGTGCCAGCAGCTTCATTGGGGATACGCAGTATTTT.